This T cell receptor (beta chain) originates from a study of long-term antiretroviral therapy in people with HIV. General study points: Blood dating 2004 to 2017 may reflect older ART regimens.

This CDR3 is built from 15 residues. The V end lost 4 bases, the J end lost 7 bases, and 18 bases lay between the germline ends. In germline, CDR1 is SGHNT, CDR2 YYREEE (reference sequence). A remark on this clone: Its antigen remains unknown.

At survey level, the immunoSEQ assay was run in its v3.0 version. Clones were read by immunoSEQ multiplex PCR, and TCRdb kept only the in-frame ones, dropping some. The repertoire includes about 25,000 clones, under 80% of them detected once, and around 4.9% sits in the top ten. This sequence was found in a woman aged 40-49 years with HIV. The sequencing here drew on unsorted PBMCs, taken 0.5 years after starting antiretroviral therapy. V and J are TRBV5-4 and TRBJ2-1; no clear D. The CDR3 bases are TGTGCCAGCAGCCGAGGTCCCGCCCTGTCAAATGAGCAGTTCTTC. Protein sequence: CASSRGPALSNEQFF. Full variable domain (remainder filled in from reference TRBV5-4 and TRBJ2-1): ETGVTQSPTHLIKTRGQQVTLRCSSQSGHNTVSWYQQALGQGPQFIFQYYREEENGRGNFPPRFSGLQFPNYSSELNVNALELDDSALYLCASSRGPALSNEQFFGPGTRLTVL.